One sample yielded the 32 T cell receptor beta chains listed below, sequenced in a study of blood T cells in healthy people across ages. Primed by a sample-barcoded 5' primer and a J-beta primer mix, a second PCR proceeded for 7 to 11 cycles. Via MiXCR, TCRdb re-called the 5' RACE reads, giving one row per CDR3 protein. The sample contains about 1.4 million distinct CDR3 sequences, around 59% of which appear only once. Sample: blood. The source of these receptors is a young man in good health.

This clonotype turned up a few times. The V call is TRBV29-1, the J call TRBJ2-1; 12 bases are a match to TRBD1. Per the germline V gene, CDR1 is SQVTM and CDR2 is ANQGSEA. This CDR3 has 15 amino acids. V gave up 7 bases and J gave up 9 bases; unmatched junction bases: 13. The CDR3 sequence is CSETNPGQGAGEQFF. The CDR3 DNA reads TGCAGCGAGACCAATCCGGGACAGGGGGCAGGTGAGCAGTTCTTC.

The chain couples TRBV7-8 to TRBJ2-1; 8 bases agree with TRBD2. Trimming took 4 bases from V and 9 from J; bases not matched to a gene: 8. Germline V gene lookup returns CDR1 SGHVS and CDR2 FQNEAQ. The CDR3 has 14 amino acids. CDR3 nucleotides: TGTGCCAGCAGCTACAATAGCGGGGCGGTTGAGCAGTTCTTC. Translating it yields CASSYNSGAVEQFF.

The chain recombines TRBV20-1 with TRBJ2-1; TRBD2 agrees at 8 bases. Germline trimming cut 4 bases from V and 3 bases from J; bases unmatched to any gene: 11. The V gene's germline CDR1 is DFQATT and CDR2 SNEGSKA (reference sequence). The CDR3 totals 16 residues. Here the CDR3 reads CSATPFGRGDYNEQFF. The CDR3 DNA reads as TGCAGTGCTACCCCTTTCGGGCGGGGGGACTACAATGAGCAGTTCTTC.

This chain links TRBV7-9 with TRBJ2-1, with D perhaps matching TRBD2 (5 bases). This CDR3 has 13 residues. The V gene lost 1 base and the J gene lost 10 bases, with 11 bases spanning the gap. Germline assignment: CDR1 SEHNR and CDR2 FQNEAQ (reference sequence). CDR3 sequence reads: CASSLVRRVEQFF. In DNA, the CDR3 is TGTGCCAGCAGCTTAGTACGGCGGGTGGAGCAGTTCTTC. Full variable domain (outside the CDR3, taken from reference TRBV7-9 and TRBJ2-1): DTGVSQNPRHKITKRGQNVTFRCDPISEHNRLYWYRQTLGQGPEFLTYFQNEAQLEKSRLLSDRFSAERPKGSFSTLEIQRTEQGDSAMYLCASSLVRRVEQFFGPGTRLTVL.

The chain joins TRBV2 to TRBJ2-3; TRBD2 matches 13 bases. This CDR3 region has 16 residues. Trimming removed 8 bases from V and 1 base from J; junction bases left unmatched: 6. Per germline, CDR1 SNHLY and CDR2 FYNNEI. In nucleotides, the CDR3 is TGTGCCAGCGGGTCAGGGACTAGCGGGGGCACAGATACGCAGTATTTT. This encodes CASGSGTSGGTDTQYF.

The rearrangement links TRBV20-1 to TRBJ2-7, with 13 bases that match TRBD2. The J call is doubtful: the DNA matches TRBJ2-5 better. This CDR3 is 15 amino acids long. Germline assignment: CDR1 DFQATT and CDR2 SNEGSKA (reference sequence). The CDR3, as DNA: TGCAGTGCTAGACCCCGGACTAGCGGGGGTGGGACCCAGTACTTC. Translation gives CSARPRTSGGGTQYF.

In regard to this clonotype: The junction departs from germline at one end; a sequencing error may be responsible. The chain combines TRBV7-8 with TRBJ1-2; D possibly corresponds to TRBD1 (6 bases). CDR3 length: 14 amino acids. The germline gives CDR1 SGHVS, CDR2 FQNEAQ. The CDR3 reads CASSFDGQNYGYTF. The CDR3 DNA reads TGCGCCAGCAGCTTTGATGGACAGAACTATGGCTACACCTTC.

This sequence joins TRBV10-2 and TRBJ2-1; D may be TRBD2 (5 bases). The ends were cut back, 4 bases at V and 9 bases at J, with 25 bases in the middle. This CDR3 is 17 amino acids long. Looked up from germline, CDR1 is WSHSY and CDR2 is SAAADI. DNA for the CDR3: TGCGCCAGCAGTGTATCGGGGTATGCGTCCCTCGGACGTGAGCAGTTCTTC. Its protein is CASSVSGYASLGREQFF.

The genes are TRBV19 and TRBJ2-7; 8 nucleotides align to TRBD1. The CDR3 extends over 11 amino acids. Losses at the gene ends were 7 bases for V and 10 bases for J; bases not matched to a gene: 6. The germline V gene has CDR1 LNHDA and CDR2 SQIVND (reference sequence). CDR3 DNA: TGTGCCAGTACCTCCGACAGGGGACAGTACTTC. Translated: CASTSDRGQYF.

The chain links TRBV25-1 to TRBJ1-1, with TRBD1 as a possible D gene (6 bases). Trimming removed 6 bases at V and 5 bases at J, with 16 bases between. The V gene's germline CDR1 is MGHDK and CDR2 SYGVNS. The CDR3 contains 14 residues. CDR3 bases: TGTGCCAGCAGGGAAACGGGGGCGCAGACTGAAGCTTTCTTT. It specifies CASRETGAQTEAFF.

The V call is TRBV29-1, the J call TRBJ1-1; D perhaps matches TRBD1 (6 bases). This CDR3 comprises 13 residues. CDR1 is SQVTM, CDR2 ANQGSEA, per germline. V lost 7 bases and J lost 6, with 18 bases in between. For the CDR3, the DNA is TGCAGCGCTGGATTTACAGGGATTTCTGAAGCTTTCTTT. Its translation is CSAGFTGISEAFF.

CDR3: CAISGAGRPYNEQFF. The CDR3 DNA follows: TGTGCCATCAGTGGGGCAGGGCGCCCCTACAATGAGCAGTTCTTC. V and J are TRBV10-3 and TRBJ2-1; maybe TRBD1 (5 bases). The germline V gene encodes CDR1 ENHRY and CDR2 SYGVKD. The CDR3 length is 15 residues. V was pared by 4 bases and J by 2 bases, with 12 bases between.

This sequence joins TRBV6-2 or TRBV6-3 and TRBJ2-7; 10 nucleotides line up with TRBD1. Looked up from germline, CDR1 is MNHEY and CDR2 is SVGEGT. This CDR3 has 15 amino acids. V trimming: 3 bases; J trimming: 0 bases; junction bases outside the gene matches: 2. The CDR3: CASSYRTGGSYEQYF. Written as DNA, the CDR3 is TGTGCCAGCAGTTATCGGACAGGGGGCTCCTACGAGCAGTACTTC.

The V and J genes are TRBV11-2 and TRBJ1-1; weak D call: TRBD1 (5 bases). Germline V gene data show CDR1 as SGHAT and CDR2 as FQNNGV. V was shortened by 0 bases and J by 1 base, with 12 bases between the two germline ends. This CDR3 spans 16 amino acids. CDR3 sequence (DNA): TGTGCCAGCAGCTTAGAGGCAGGGATAAGGAACACTGAAGCTTTCTTT. Translating it yields CASSLEAGIRNTEAFF. The full variable domain, in which reference TRBV11-2 and TRBJ1-1 provide the parts outside the CDR3, is EAGVAQSPRYKIIEKRQSVAFWCNPISGHATLYWYQQILGQGPKLLIQFQNNGVVDDSQLPKDRFSAERLKGVDSTLKIQPAKLEDSAVYLCASSLEAGIRNTEAFFGQGTRLTVV.

The CDR3 DNA is TGCGCCAGCAGCCAAGCGGTGGGCTCGGCTAACTATGGCTACACCTTC. It specifies CASSQAVGSANYGYTF. The V and J genes are TRBV4-1 and TRBJ1-2, with D hard to call. Trimming pared 1 base from V and 0 bases from J, leaving 12 bases between. Germline CDR1 reads MGHRA; CDR2 reads YSYEKL. The CDR3 extends over 16 amino acids.

This chain links TRBV4-1 with TRBJ2-7; 9 bases are a match to TRBD2. Germline V gene data show CDR1 as MGHRA and CDR2 as YSYEKL. This CDR3 spans 16 amino acids. After removal of 0 bases from V and 0 bases from J, the junction contained 3 bases not matched to a gene. For the CDR3, the DNA is TGCGCCAGCAGCCAAGATAGGACTAGCGACTCCTACGAGCAGTACTTC. It yields the protein CASSQDRTSDSYEQYF.

This CDR3 reads CSVTADTNYGYTF. The DNA for the CDR3 is TGCAGCGTTACGGCAGACACTAACTATGGCTACACCTTC. The V call is TRBV29-1, the J call TRBJ1-2; D gene uncertain. The CDR3 contains 13 residues. Trimming pared 5 bases from V and 0 bases from J, leaving 10 bases between. CDR1 is SQVTM, CDR2 ANQGSEA, per germline.

V and J are TRBV18 and TRBJ1-1, with TRBD1 identical over 8 bases. CDR3 length: 16 amino acids. Germline CDR1 reads KGHSH; CDR2 reads LQKENI. The ends lost 3 bases at V and 2 bases at J; junction bases unmatched: 8. The CDR3 DNA is TGTGCCAGCTCACCCCTTATTCAGGGGGCTAACACTGAAGCTTTCTTT. Its translation: CASSPLIQGANTEAFF.

The chain couples TRBV27 to TRBJ1-2; D may be TRBD1 (5 bases). The germline gives CDR1 MNHEY, CDR2 SMNVEV (reference sequence). The V end lost 7 bases, the J end lost 1 base, and 10 bases lay between the germline ends. The CDR3 has 13 residues. The CDR3 nucleotides read TGTGCCAGCACCGGACACCTTAACTATGGCTACACCTTC. Translation: CASTGHLNYGYTF.

The V gene is TRBV12-3 or TRBV12-4, the J gene TRBJ2-1; 10 bases match TRBD1. The J call may be mistaken, given a closer DNA end match to TRBJ2-7. CDR3 length equals 15 residues. The CDR3 here is CASSRQGASYNEQYF. For the CDR3, the DNA is TGTGCCAGCAGTCGACAGGGGGCCTCCTACAATGAGCAGTACTTC.

This chain joins TRBV5-1 and TRBJ1-1; D uncertain. The length of the CDR3 is 17 residues. The germline V and J ends were trimmed by 0 bases and 0 bases, with 15 bases remaining between them. CDR1 and CDR2 from the germline V gene are SGHRS and YFSETQ. CDR3 bases: TGCGCCAGCAGCTTGGCCAGCAAAGCGTTCATGAACACTGAAGCTTTCTTT. This sequence encodes CASSLASKAFMNTEAFF.

This clonotype was seen a single time. The V call is TRBV28, the J call TRBJ2-4; D not resolved. The assigned J gene may be wrong: the sequence end matches TRBJ2-7 better. The CDR3 loop spans 14 amino acids. Looked up from germline, CDR1 is MDHEN and CDR2 is SYDVKM. CDR3 residues: CASSWGSTLYEQYF. The DNA of the CDR3 is TGTGCCAGCAGTTGGGGATCGACACTATACGAGCAGTACTTC.

This clonotype was found a few times. The chain has TRBV7-2 and TRBJ2-2; D unclear. The V gene lost 1 base and the J gene lost 1 base, with 7 bases spanning the gap. Germline CDR1 is SGHTA and CDR2 is FQGNSA. This CDR3 has 15 residues. The CDR3 spells CASSLGLRNTGELFF. The CDR3, as DNA: TGTGCCAGCAGCTTAGGTCTTAGGAACACCGGGGAGCTGTTTTTT.

The V and J genes are TRBV2 and TRBJ2-3; D gene uncertain. Germline CDR1 SNHLY, CDR2 FYNNEI. The V end lost 2 bases, the J end lost 3 bases, and 6 bases lay between the germline ends. The length of the CDR3 is 13 residues. CDR3 protein: CASSETGTDTQYF. In nucleotides, the CDR3 is TGTGCCAGCAGTGAAACCGGGACAGATACGCAGTATTTT.

Worth noting for this clonotype: One end of the junction is discordant with germline, which a read error may explain. The chain links TRBV20-1 to TRBJ1-5; D is undetermined. The germline V gene encodes CDR1 DFQATT and CDR2 SNEGSKA (reference sequence). This CDR3 spans 16 amino acids. In DNA, the CDR3 is TGCAGTGCTAGAGATTCGGCAGACCCTAGCAAGCAGCCCCAGCATTTT. It translates to CSARDSADPSKQPQHF.

The sample holds a few counts of this clonotype. The V gene is TRBV29-1, the J gene TRBJ2-1, with D maybe TRBD1 (6 bases). Per germline, CDR1 SQVTM and CDR2 ANQGSEA. Trimming stripped 6 bases from V and 8 bases from J, with 20 bases between. The CDR3 contains 14 residues. CDR3 coding DNA: TGCAGCGTCGACCGGGACACGGCCGTTGATGAGCAGTTCTTC. It yields the protein CSVDRDTAVDEQFF.

CDR3: CSVEDSWGGYEQYF. The CDR3 coding sequence is TGCAGCGTTGAAGATTCCTGGGGAGGTTACGAGCAGTACTTC. The rearrangement joins TRBV29-1 to TRBJ2-5; possibly TRBD2 for D (6 bases). The J call may be faulty, since TRBJ2-7 better matches the DNA end. From germline, CDR1 is SQVTM and CDR2 ANQGSEA. CDR3 size: 14 residues.

In this sample, this clonotype turned up a few times. CDR3 coding DNA: TGCGCCAGCAGCTTGGGACAGGGGGCTTACACCGGGGAGCTGTTTTTT. This gives the protein CASSLGQGAYTGELFF. The chain couples TRBV5-1 to TRBJ2-2; TRBD1 agrees at 10 bases. J gave up 3 bases and V 0 bases, and 2 bases lay outside the gene matches. CDR3 size: 16 residues. Germline CDR1 SGHRS, CDR2 YFSETQ.

Note on this clonotype: In this CDR3 the conserved last residue, phenylalanine or tryptophan, is missing, so a read error is likely. This chain uses TRBV12-3 or TRBV12-4 with TRBJ2-1; the D gene is possibly TRBD1 (5 bases). CDR3 length: 15 amino acids. The CDR3 coding sequence is TGTGCCAACAGTTTAGTGACCTCCAGGGTCAATGAGCAGTTCTTA. The encoded protein is CANSLVTSRVNEQFL.

The rearrangement uses TRBV3-1 and TRBJ2-5; no firm D call. The CDR3 runs to 15 residues. Germline lookup yields CDR1 LGHDT and CDR2 YNNKEL (reference sequence). Deletions cut 0 bases from V and 5 bases from J, with 13 bases between. In DNA, the CDR3 is TGTGCCAGCAGCCAAGATTGGTCTAGGTCGGAGACCCAGTACTTC. It is translated as CASSQDWSRSETQYF.

The chain couples TRBV20-1 to TRBJ2-5; TRBD2 matches at 7 bases. The DNA end is a closer match to TRBJ2-7, so the J assignment may be wrong. Germline CDR1 and CDR2: DFQATT and SNEGSKA (reference sequence). This CDR3 comprises 18 residues. The CDR3 sequence: CSARARFREAGTNNEQYF. CDR3 DNA: TGCAGTGCTAGAGCCCGATTTCGAGAGGCCGGGACTAATAACGAGCAGTACTTC.

This clonotype was detected once. The chain combines TRBV9 with TRBJ2-1; D gene uncertain. V was pared by 3 bases and J by 10 bases, with 14 bases between. CDR1 and CDR2 (germline): SGDLS, YYNGEE. The CDR3 spans 13 residues. The chain's CDR3 is CASSDTSGREQFF. The CDR3, as DNA: TGTGCCAGCAGCGACACAAGTGGGCGAGAGCAGTTCTTC.